Described below is a single T cell receptor (beta chain) sequence and its context. This entry is derived from a study of control samples from healthy donors and cancer patients. Data came from immunoSEQ multiplex PCR; TCRdb stores just in-frame clones and leaves some out. In the table there are over 90,000 clones, 75% to 90% of which are singletons. V shed 11 bases, J shed 1 base, and the junction held 8 bases outside the gene matches. The CDR3 sequence is 13 residues long. From germline, CDR1 is MNHEY and CDR2 SVGAGI. The origin of this receptor is a man aged 55-75 years with lung cancer. Sequences were obtained from PBMCs. The chain links TRBV6-5 to TRBJ2-7; TRBD1 agrees at 7 bases. The CDR3 region has the DNA TGTGCCGGACACCGGGACAGTTCCTACGAGCAGTACTTC. It translates to CAGHRDSSYEQYF.